This T cell receptor beta chain originates from a study of OX40 agonist ivuxolimab in advanced cancers. Points from the study as a whole: Among T cells, CD8+ cells averaged more expanded clones than CD4+ cells.

Points on this clone: The antigen is not known.

Deletions cut 2 bases from V and 0 bases from J, with 12 bases between. Germline V gene data show CDR1 as SGHAT and CDR2 as FQNNGV. The CDR3 extends over 16 amino acids. Data came from immunoSEQ multiplex PCR; TCRdb stores just in-frame clones and leaves some out. The top ten clones hold around 5% of a sample with tens of thousands of clones, around 86% of them seen once. Patients with autoimmune history or systemic immunosuppression were excluded. The receptor was derived from an adult with an advanced solid tumor such as melanoma, head and neck, liver or kidney cancer. The sample consisted of CD4+ or CD8+ T cells sorted from blood, taken in a trial of the OX40 agonist ivuxolimab. The gene calls are TRBV11-2 and TRBJ2-3; no definite D call. CDR3 nucleotides: TGTGCCAGCAGCTTAAACCCGACATCTAGCACAGATACGCAGTATTTT. Encoded protein: CASSLNPTSSTDTQYF.